Described below is a single TCR beta chain sequence and its context. These data belong to a study of blood T cell repertoires in COVID-19. CDR3 size: 14 residues. V was shortened by 2 bases and J by 8 bases, with 13 bases between the two germline ends. The germline V gene encodes CDR1 SGDLS and CDR2 YYNGEE. Original handling: Amplification of reference gene primers was used by the study to estimate nucleated cell counts. Sequencing was performed with immunoSEQ multiplex PCR; in TCRdb, only in-frame clones are kept and a portion is missing. Clone size and V and J calls were adopted from that table, with D and trimming inferred from the DNA. The repertoire has about 390,000 clones, roughly 86% of them found once; the top ten carry roughly 2%.

This chain connects TRBV9 to TRBJ1-4, with D perhaps matching TRBD1 (5 bases). This clonotype originated in a woman aged 55-70 years with COVID-19, enrolled during active disease. Sequenced: peripheral blood. CDR3 DNA: TGTGCCAGCAGCGTCGGCCAGGGCAACGAAAAACTGTTTTTT. Translation: CASSVGQGNEKLFF.